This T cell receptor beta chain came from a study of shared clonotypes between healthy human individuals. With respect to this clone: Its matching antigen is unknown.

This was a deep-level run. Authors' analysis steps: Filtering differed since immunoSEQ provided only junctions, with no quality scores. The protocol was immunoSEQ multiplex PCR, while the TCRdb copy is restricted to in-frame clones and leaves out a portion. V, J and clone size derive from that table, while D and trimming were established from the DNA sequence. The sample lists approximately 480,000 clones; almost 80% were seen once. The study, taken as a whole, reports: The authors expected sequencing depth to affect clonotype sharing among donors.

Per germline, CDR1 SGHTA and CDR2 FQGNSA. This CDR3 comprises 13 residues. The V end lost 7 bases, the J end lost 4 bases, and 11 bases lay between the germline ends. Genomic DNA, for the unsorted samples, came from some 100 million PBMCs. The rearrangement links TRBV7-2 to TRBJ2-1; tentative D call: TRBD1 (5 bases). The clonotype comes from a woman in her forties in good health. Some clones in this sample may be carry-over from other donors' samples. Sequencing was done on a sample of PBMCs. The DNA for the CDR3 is TGTGCCAGCACCCGACAGAATTACAATGAGCAGTTCTTC. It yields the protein CASTRQNYNEQFF.